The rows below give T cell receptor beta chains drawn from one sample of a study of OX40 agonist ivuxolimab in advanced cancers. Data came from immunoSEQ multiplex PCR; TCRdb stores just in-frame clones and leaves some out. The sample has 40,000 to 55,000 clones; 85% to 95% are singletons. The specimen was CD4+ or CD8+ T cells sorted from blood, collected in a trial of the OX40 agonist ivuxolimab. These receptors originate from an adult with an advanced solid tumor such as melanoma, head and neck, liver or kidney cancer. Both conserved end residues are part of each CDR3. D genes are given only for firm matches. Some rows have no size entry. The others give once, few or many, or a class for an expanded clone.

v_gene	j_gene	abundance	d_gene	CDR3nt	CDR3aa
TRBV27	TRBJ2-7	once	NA	TGTGCCAGCAGTGCCTCCTACGAGCAGTACTTC	CASSASYEQYF
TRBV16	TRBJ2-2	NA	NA	TGTGCCAGCAGCCCCCGTAGGGACACCGGGGAGCTGTTTTTT	CASSPRRDTGELFF
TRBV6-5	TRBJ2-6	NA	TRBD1	TGTGCCAGCAGTGCACAGGGGGCGATCAACGTCCTGACTTTC	CASSAQGAINVLTF
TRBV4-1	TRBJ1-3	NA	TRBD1	TGCGCCAGCAGCCGGCGGCAGGGGGAGAACACCATATATTTT	CASSRRQGENTIYF
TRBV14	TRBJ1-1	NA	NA	TGTGCCAGCAGCCCATTCTCGAGTAACACTGAAGCTTTCTTT	CASSPFSSNTEAFF
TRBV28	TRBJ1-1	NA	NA	TGTGCCAGCAGTTTGTTAGGCCAGGGTTACACTGAAGCTTTCTTT	CASSLLGQGYTEAFF
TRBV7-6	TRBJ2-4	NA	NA	TGTGCCAGCAGCCTATTTCAAGGGGGACACTTAGCCAAAAACATTCAGTACTTC	CASSLFQGGHLAKNIQYF
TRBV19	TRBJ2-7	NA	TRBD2	TGTGCCAGTACCCATCCAGCGGGAGGCTCCTACGAGCAGTACTTC	CASTHPAGGSYEQYF
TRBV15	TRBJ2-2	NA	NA	TGTGCCACCAGCCCCCCGAGGACAGAGAACACCGGGGAGCTGTTTTTT	CATSPPRTENTGELFF
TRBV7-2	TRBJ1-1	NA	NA	TGTGCCAGCAGCCGAGAAATGAACACTGAAGCTTTCTTT	CASSREMNTEAFF
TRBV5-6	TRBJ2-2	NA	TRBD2	TGTGCCAGCAGCTTGCTCGCCCCTAGCGGGAGTTCCGGGGAGCTGTTTTTT	CASSLLAPSGSSGELFF
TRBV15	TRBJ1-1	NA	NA	TGTGCCTCCGGGCGGGGGATAAACGAAGCTTTCTTT	CASGRGINEAFF
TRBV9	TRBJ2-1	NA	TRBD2	TGTGCCAGCAGCGGTAGCGGGAGCAGAATCAATGAGCAGTTCTTC	CASSGSGSRINEQFF
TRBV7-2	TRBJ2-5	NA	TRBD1	TGTGCCAGCAGCCCTACCCGGACAGGGACGGAGACCCAGTACTTC	CASSPTRTGTETQYF
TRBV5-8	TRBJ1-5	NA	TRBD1	TGTGCCAGCAGCTACGACAGGGGTCTTCAGCCCCAGCATTTT	CASSYDRGLQPQHF
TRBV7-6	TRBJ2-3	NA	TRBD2	TGTGCCAGCAGCTTAGTCAGCGGGGACACAGATACGCAGTATTTT	CASSLVSGDTDTQYF
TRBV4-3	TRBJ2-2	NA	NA	TGCGCCAGCAGCACAGGGACGGAGAACACCGGGGAGCTGTTTTTT	CASSTGTENTGELFF
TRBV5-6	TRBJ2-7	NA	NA	TGTGCCAGCAGCTTGAGTATCGGGATATACGAGCAGTACTTC	CASSLSIGIYEQYF
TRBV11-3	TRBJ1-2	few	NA	TGTGCCAGCAGCCCACGCCCGGGACGGGGGAGTGAAGGCTACACCTTC	CASSPRPGRGSEGYTF
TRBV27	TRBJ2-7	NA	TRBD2	TGTGCCAGCAGTTCCACCTCGGGACTAGCCGTCTACGAGCAGTACTTC	CASSSTSGLAVYEQYF
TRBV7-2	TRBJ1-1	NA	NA	TGTGCCAGCAGCGCCATGAACACTGAAGCTTTCTTT	CASSAMNTEAFF
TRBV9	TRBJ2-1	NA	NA	TGTGCCAGCAGCGTAGGAGGGAAGGGGCAGTTCTTC	CASSVGGKGQFF
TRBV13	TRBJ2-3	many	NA	TGTGCCAGCAGCCCCGGAGATACGCAGTATTTT	CASSPGDTQYF
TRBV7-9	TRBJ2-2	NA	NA	TGTGCCAGCAGCTTTCGGGACACCGGGGAGCTGTTTTTT	CASSFRDTGELFF
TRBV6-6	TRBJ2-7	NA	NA	TGTGCCAGCACTGCGGACTACGAGCAGTACTTC	CASTADYEQYF
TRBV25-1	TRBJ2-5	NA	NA	TGTGCCAGCAGTGAACTGCAGAGGGGTTCGGGGGAGACCCAGTACTTC	CASSELQRGSGETQYF
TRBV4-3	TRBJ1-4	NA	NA	TGCGCCAGCAGCCAAGATGAGCGTCAGAAAAAACTGTTTTTT	CASSQDERQKKLFF
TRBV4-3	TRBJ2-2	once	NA	TGCGCCAGCAGCCAAGATGGTGGCAGGGGGGCGAACACCGGGGAGCTGTTTTTT	CASSQDGGRGANTGELFF
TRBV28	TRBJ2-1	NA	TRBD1	TGTGCCAGCAGTTTTAGGACAGGGATGGACAATGAGCAGTTCTTC	CASSFRTGMDNEQFF
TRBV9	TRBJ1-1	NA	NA	TGTGCCAGCAGCCGTGGGGGGGCTGAAGCTTTCTTT	CASSRGGAEAFF
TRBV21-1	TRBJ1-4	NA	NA	TGTGCCAGCAGCTCCCAAAAAGGGGGGTACAGGGAGGCTAATGAAAAACTGTTTTTT	CASSSQKGGYREANEKLFF
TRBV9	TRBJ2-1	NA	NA	TGTGCCAGCAGCACTTCTAGATTAGCGCCCTTTGAGCAGTTCTTC	CASSTSRLAPFEQFF
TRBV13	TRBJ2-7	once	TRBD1	TGTGCCAGCAGCAGTACAACAGGGGGCGGATACGAGCAGTACTTC	CASSSTTGGGYEQYF
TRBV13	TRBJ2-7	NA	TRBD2	TGTGCCAGCAGCCCCCGGGGGGGGTACGAGCAGTACTTC	CASSPRGGYEQYF
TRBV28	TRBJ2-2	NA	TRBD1	TGTGCCAGCAGGGAGGACAGGGCACGAACCGGGGAGCTGTTTTTT	CASREDRARTGELFF
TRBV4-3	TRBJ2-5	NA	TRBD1	TGCGCCAGCAGCCCACGTGGACAGGGGCAAGAGACCCAGTACTTC	CASSPRGQGQETQYF
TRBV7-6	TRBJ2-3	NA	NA	TGTGCCAGCAGCTCGAGGGGCACAGATACGCAGTATTTT	CASSSRGTDTQYF
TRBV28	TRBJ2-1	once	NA	TGTGCCAGCAGTCCCCCCTCCTACAATGAGCAGTTCTTC	CASSPPSYNEQFF
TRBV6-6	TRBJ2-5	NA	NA	TGTGCCAGCAGTAGGGACCCGGACACGCCCGAGGAGACCCAGTACTTC	CASSRDPDTPEETQYF
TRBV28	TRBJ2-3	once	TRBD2	TGTGCCAGCAGTTTAGGGGCGGGAGGCACAGATACGCAGTATTTT	CASSLGAGGTDTQYF
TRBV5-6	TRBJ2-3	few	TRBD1	TGTGCCAGCAGCCCAGTCACAGGGGCAGATACGCAGTATTTT	CASSPVTGADTQYF
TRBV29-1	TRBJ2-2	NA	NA	TGCAGCGTCCTCTCTGACAGGCCGGCCGGGGAGCTGTTTTTT	CSVLSDRPAGELFF
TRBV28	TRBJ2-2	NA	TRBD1	TGTGCCAGCAGCCCTCGGACAGGGCACGGGGAGCTGTTTTTT	CASSPRTGHGELFF
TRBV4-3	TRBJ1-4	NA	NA	TGCGCCAGCAGCCAGGGTGGGGCTTGGAGGGAAAAACTGTTTTTT	CASSQGGAWREKLFF
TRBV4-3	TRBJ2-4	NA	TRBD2	TGCGCCAGCAGCCAAGGGCCAGCGGGATTAGTTCTAGCCAAAAACATTCAGTACTTC	CASSQGPAGLVLAKNIQYF